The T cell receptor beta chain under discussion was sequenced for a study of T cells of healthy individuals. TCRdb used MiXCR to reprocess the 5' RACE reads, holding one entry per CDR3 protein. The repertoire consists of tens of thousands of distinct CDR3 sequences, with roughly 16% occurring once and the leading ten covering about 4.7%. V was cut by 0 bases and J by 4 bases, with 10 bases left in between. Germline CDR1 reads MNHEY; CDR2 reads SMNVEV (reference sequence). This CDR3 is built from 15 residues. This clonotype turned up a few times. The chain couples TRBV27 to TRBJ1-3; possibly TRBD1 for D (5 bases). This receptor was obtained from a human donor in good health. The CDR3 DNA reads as TGTGCCAGCAGTTTATCGATGGGGGGGGGAAACACCATATATTTT. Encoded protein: CASSLSMGGGNTIYF.